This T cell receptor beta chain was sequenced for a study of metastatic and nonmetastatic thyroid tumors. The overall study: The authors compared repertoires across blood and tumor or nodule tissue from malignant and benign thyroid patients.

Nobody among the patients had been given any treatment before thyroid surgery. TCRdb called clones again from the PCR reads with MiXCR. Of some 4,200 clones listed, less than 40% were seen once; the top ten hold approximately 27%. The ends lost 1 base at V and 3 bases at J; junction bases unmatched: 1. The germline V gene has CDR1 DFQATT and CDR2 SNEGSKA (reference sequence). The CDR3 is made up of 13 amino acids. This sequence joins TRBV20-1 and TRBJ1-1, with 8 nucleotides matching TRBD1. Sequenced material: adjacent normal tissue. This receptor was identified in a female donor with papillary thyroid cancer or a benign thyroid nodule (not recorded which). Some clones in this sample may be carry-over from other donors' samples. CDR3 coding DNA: TGCAGTGCTAGAGCGACAGGGGACACTGAAGCTTTCTTT. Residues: CSARATGDTEAFF.